These T cell receptor beta chains were read from a single sample in a study of PD-1 blockade in classical Hodgkin lymphoma. Data came from immunoSEQ multiplex PCR; TCRdb stores just in-frame clones and leaves some out. The table has about 18,000 clones, around 85% seen once. Source: peripheral blood mononuclear cells (PBMCs), taken at baseline. The source of these receptors is a human donor with classical Hodgkin lymphoma. Each CDR3 is given with its conserved first and last residue. D genes are given only for firm matches. Clone sizes are given selectively: once, few, many, or a class where the clone is expanded.

cdr3_aa cdr3_nt d_call v_call clone_size j_call
CASSLGVKGGLNTEAFF TGTGCCAGCAGCTTGGGAGTAAAAGGCGGGTTGAACACTGAAGCTTTCTTT NA TRBV5-4 NA TRBJ1-1
CAWNKGRDQPQHF TGTGCCTGGAATAAGGGTCGGGATCAGCCCCAGCATTTT NA TRBV30 few TRBJ1-5
CASSPVGLAGATEYF TGTGCCAGCTCACCAGTAGGGCTAGCGGGGGCTACGGAGTACTTC TRBD2 TRBV18 NA TRBJ2-7
CAWSLAGGGYQPQHF TGTGCCTGGAGTCTGGCAGGCGGGGGGTATCAGCCCCAGCATTTT NA TRBV30 NA TRBJ1-5
CASSEWGRVDSGANVLTF TGTGCCAGCAGTGAATGGGGACGGGTGGACTCTGGGGCCAACGTCCTGACTTTC NA TRBV2 NA TRBJ2-6
CASSLTTSGNTIYF TGTGCCAGCAGCCTGACCACCTCTGGAAACACCATATATTTT NA TRBV28 NA TRBJ1-3
CASSSGYTPNTEAFF TGTGCCAGCAGCTCAGGGTATACCCCGAACACTGAAGCTTTCTTT NA TRBV7-2 few TRBJ1-1
CASSARTTNQKYF TGTGCCAGCAGCGCCCGGACTACTAATCAGAAGTACTTC NA TRBV11-3 NA TRBJ2-5
CASSLGPNEQFF TGTGCCAGCAGCCTGGGACCCAATGAGCAGTTCTTC NA TRBV5-4 NA TRBJ2-1
CASSLGPRGGLYNEQFF TGTGCCAGCAGTTTAGGGCCCCGCGGGGGCCTCTACAATGAGCAGTTCTTC NA TRBV27 few TRBJ2-1
CASSLGASSVTQYF TGTGCCAGCAGCTTAGGCGCATCTTCGGTGACCCAGTACTTC NA TRBV7-9 NA TRBJ2-5
CASSPGQGPYEQYF TGTGCCAGCAGTCCGGGACAGGGACCCTACGAGCAGTACTTC TRBD1 TRBV27 NA TRBJ2-7
CASSPTGYEQYF TGTGCCAGCAGTCCGACGGGTTACGAGCAGTACTTC NA TRBV6-1 few TRBJ2-7
CASSLVQGAQTQYF TGTGCCAGCAGCTTAGTACAGGGGGCGCAGACCCAGTACTTC TRBD1 TRBV7-9 NA TRBJ2-5
CASSGTNPYNEQFF TGTGCCAGCAGTGGGACTAACCCCTACAATGAGCAGTTCTTC NA TRBV2 NA TRBJ2-1
CASSLTGGNTEAFF TGTGCCAGCAGCCTGACAGGGGGAAACACTGAAGCTTTCTTT TRBD1 TRBV28 NA TRBJ1-1
CASSVSRTGTGNTIYF TGTGCCAGCAGTGTTTCCAGGACAGGGACTGGAAACACCATATATTTT TRBD1 TRBV25-1 few TRBJ1-3
CASTIRGVEYGNTIYF TGTGCCAGCACGATAAGGGGTGTGGAATATGGAAACACCATATATTTT NA TRBV2 few TRBJ1-3
CASRTSGGVEETQYF TGTGCCAGTCGGACTAGCGGGGGGGTCGAAGAGACCCAGTACTTC TRBD2 TRBV5-4 once TRBJ2-5
CASSLSGQGASSPLHF TGTGCCAGCAGCCTCTCCGGACAGGGGGCAAGTTCACCCCTCCACTTT TRBD1 TRBV13 NA TRBJ1-6
CASSQREGPYEQYF TGTGCCAGCTCACAGCGGGAGGGCCCCTACGAGCAGTACTTC TRBD2 TRBV18 NA TRBJ2-7
CASSLGSTETQYF TGCGCCAGCAGCTTGGGAAGTACCGAGACCCAGTACTTC NA TRBV5-1 NA TRBJ2-5
CASRGGFSYTF TGTGCCAGCCGTGGGGGGTTTAGCTACACCTTC NA TRBV27 NA TRBJ1-2
CASSAQLRVGRDEQFF TGTGCCAGCAGCGCCCAATTAAGAGTCGGACGGGATGAGCAGTTCTTC NA TRBV9 few TRBJ2-1
CASSSAGTSGISYEQYF TGTGCCAGCAGCTCAGCAGGCACTAGCGGGATTTCCTACGAGCAGTACTTC TRBD2 TRBV11-2 medium-sized TRBJ2-7
CASSVAWGGDSPLHF TGTGCCAGCAGCGTAGCATGGGGAGGGGATTCACCCCTCCACTTT NA TRBV9 NA TRBJ1-6
CASIDVPGGSYEQYF TGTGCCAGCATTGATGTCCCGGGCGGGTCCTACGAGCAGTACTTC NA TRBV2 NA TRBJ2-7
CASSQVQDRVSGRGQFF TGTGCCAGCAGCCAAGTTCAAGACAGGGTATCCGGGCGGGGGCAGTTCTTC NA TRBV14 NA TRBJ2-1
CASSPAPTGGEQYF TGTGCCAGCAGTCCCGCCCCAACAGGGGGCGAGCAGTACTTC TRBD1 TRBV6-6 NA TRBJ2-7
CASSLIAQGDQPQHF TGTGCCAGCAGCTTAATAGCTCAGGGCGATCAGCCCCAGCATTTT NA TRBV7-2 NA TRBJ1-5
CASSLLKGYQETQYF TGTGCCAGCAGCTTGTTAAAGGGGTACCAAGAGACCCAGTACTTC NA TRBV11-2 NA TRBJ2-5
CASSEYPTPGQGASMDTEAFF TGTGCCAGCAGTGAATATCCGACACCGGGACAGGGGGCGTCTATGGACACTGAAGCTTTCTTT TRBD1 TRBV2 NA TRBJ1-1
CASSEAMLGEKLFF TGTGCCAGCAGTGAAGCGATGCTGGGTGAAAAACTGTTTTTT NA TRBV2 NA TRBJ1-4
CASSSPGLAANNEQFF TGCGCCAGCAGTAGCCCGGGACTAGCGGCAAACAATGAGCAGTTCTTC TRBD2 TRBV10-1 NA TRBJ2-1
CASSIVRGIGETQYF TGTGCCAGTAGTATAGTAAGGGGAATTGGGGAGACCCAGTACTTC NA TRBV19 NA TRBJ2-5
CASSRLGQGASDTQYF TGTGCCAGCTCACGTCTGGGACAGGGGGCTTCGGATACGCAGTATTTT TRBD1 TRBV18 NA TRBJ2-3
CASRPGGTERLETQYF TGCGCCAGCAGGCCTGGTGGGACAGAGCGCCTAGAGACCCAGTACTTC TRBD1 TRBV5-1 NA TRBJ2-5
CASSLVGLPSANSYNEQFF TGTGCCAGCAGCTTGGTGGGGTTACCTAGCGCCAACTCCTACAATGAGCAGTTCTTC NA TRBV7-9 NA TRBJ2-1
CASSSDGLYEQYF TGTGCCAGTAGTTCGGACGGCCTCTACGAGCAGTACTTC NA TRBV19 few TRBJ2-7
CASRGQGQGITSSGANVLTF TGTGCAAGTCGCGGGCAAGGACAGGGAATAACGAGCTCTGGGGCCAACGTCCTGACTTTC NA TRBV12-2 NA TRBJ2-6
CASRYTGVGNTEAFF TGTGCCAGCAGATATACAGGGGTAGGGAACACTGAAGCTTTCTTT TRBD1 TRBV6-5 NA TRBJ1-1
CASSIDGWPNQPQHF TGTGCCAGTAGTATAGATGGTTGGCCCAATCAGCCCCAGCATTTT NA TRBV19 NA TRBJ1-5
CASSPEYLRTDTQYF TGTGCCAGCAGCCCGGAATACCTCCGCACAGATACGCAGTATTTT NA TRBV7-2 NA TRBJ2-3
CASSLAGEQYF TGTGCCAGCAGCTTGGCAGGGGAGCAGTACTTC NA TRBV11-2 NA TRBJ2-7
CAISETSGGLRAVYEQFF TGTGCCATCAGTGAGACTAGCGGGGGGTTACGGGCGGTCTATGAGCAGTTCTTC TRBD2 TRBV10-3 NA TRBJ2-1
CASSAISSNQPQHF TGTGCCAGCAGCGCCATCAGTAGCAATCAGCCCCAGCATTTT NA TRBV6-5 NA TRBJ1-5
CASSPPSSGSAIQYF TGTGCCAGCTCACCCCCTTCGAGCGGGAGTGCCATTCAGTACTTC TRBD2 TRBV18 NA TRBJ2-4
CASSQDLLTEAFF TGTGCCAGCAGCCAAGATCTTTTGACTGAAGCTTTCTTT NA TRBV4-2 NA TRBJ1-1
CASSRIPAGSNEKLFF TGCGCCAGCAGCCGTATCCCGGCGGGGTCTAATGAAAAACTGTTTTTT NA TRBV4-1 NA TRBJ1-4
CAIRPGSGETQYF TGTGCCATCAGACCGGGGTCGGGAGAGACCCAGTACTTC NA TRBV10-3 NA TRBJ2-5
CASSVWAGELFF TGTGCCAGCAGTGTTTGGGCCGGGGAGCTGTTTTTT NA TRBV27 NA TRBJ2-2
CASSLGTAGDQPQHF TGCGCCAGCAGCTTGGGAACCGCAGGAGATCAGCCCCAGCATTTT NA TRBV5-1 NA TRBJ1-5
CASSQGTQGVLSYEQYF TGCGCCAGCAGCCAAGGGACCCAAGGGGTCCTATCCTACGAGCAGTACTTC NA TRBV4-1 NA TRBJ2-7
CASSEGSRDTDTQYF TGTGCCAGCAGTGAGGGGTCGCGCGACACAGATACGCAGTATTTT NA TRBV6-4 NA TRBJ2-3